This T cell receptor beta chain was observed in a study of T cells in localized non-small cell lung cancer. Profiling relied on immunoSEQ multiplex PCR, and the TCRdb table lists in-frame clones only, not all of them. Among about 41,000 clones listed, 65% to 90% were seen once. This CDR3 spans 13 amino acids. Germline CDR1 is ENHRY and CDR2 is SYGVKD. V shed 7 bases and J shed 4 bases, with 13 bases lying between them. Material: PBMCs, obtained before any cancer treatment. This TCR was sampled from a man aged 40 to 69 with stage II lung adenocarcinoma. The rearrangement links TRBV10-3 to TRBJ1-1; D may be TRBD1 (5 bases). CDR3 nucleotide sequence: TGTGCCATCAACATTGACAGACTCACTGAAGCTTTCTTT. Amino acid sequence: CAINIDRLTEAFF.